Below, 18 T cell receptor beta chains from the same sample are listed, as sequenced in a study of T cell responses to AZD1222 COVID-19 vaccine. The repertoire was sequenced with immunoSEQ multiplex PCR; TCRdb's copy has only in-frame clones and lacks some. Of under 110,000 clones listed, roughly 91% are singletons. The input for sequencing was peripheral blood, taken 28 days after the second AZD1222 dose. The receptor source for this set is an adult who received the AZD1222 COVID-19 vaccine.

This sequence joins TRBV5-4 and TRBJ2-2, with 13 bases lining up with TRBD2. CDR1 and CDR2 from the germline V gene are SGHNT and YYREEE (reference sequence). This CDR3 region has 15 residues. The trim removed 2 bases at V and 6 bases at J, leaving 1 base unmatched. CDR3 in amino acids: CASSLGLAGAGELFF. In DNA, the CDR3 is TGTGCCAGCAGCTTAGGACTAGCGGGGGCCGGGGAGCTGTTTTTT. The full variable domain, its missing parts supplied by reference TRBV5-4 and TRBJ2-2, is ETGVTQSPTHLIKTRGQQVTLRCSSQSGHNTVSWYQQALGQGPQFIFQYYREEENGRGNFPPRFSGLQFPNYSSELNVNALELDDSALYLCASSLGLAGAGELFFGEGSRLTVL.

The CDR3 coding sequence is TGCGCCAGCAGCCCACAAAACGTGGGGAACGGAAACACCATATATTTT. Translated: CASSPQNVGNGNTIYF. V and J are TRBV5-1 and TRBJ1-3; D is unresolved. This CDR3 spans 16 amino acids. The V gene lost 4 bases and the J gene lost 4 bases, with 18 bases spanning the gap. CDR1 is SGHRS and CDR2 is YFSETQ in the germline V gene.

The sample holds one count of this clone. CDR3 protein: CASSDRGYSGELFF. The CDR3 DNA reads as TGTGCCAGCTCGGACAGGGGATATTCCGGGGAGCTGTTTTTT. This sequence joins TRBV19 and TRBJ2-2; 9 bases are a match to TRBD1. The CDR3 sequence is 14 residues long. V gave up 9 bases and J gave up 6 bases; unmatched junction bases: 8. The germline CDR1 and CDR2 sequences are LNHDA and SQIVND (reference sequence).

The chain uses TRBV5-1 and TRBJ1-4, with a possible D match to TRBD1 (5 bases). Germline V CDR1 and CDR2: SGHRS, YFSETQ. CDR3 length equals 12 residues. Trimming shortened V by 5 bases and J by 8 bases, and 10 bases separated the two germline ends. DNA of the CDR3: TGCGCCAGCAGTCCGGGGCCCGAAAAACTGTTTTTT. Amino acids: CASSPGPEKLFF.

This clone was detected only once. Relative to the germline gene, one junction end is altered; a read error may explain this. The chain joins TRBV5-4 to TRBJ1-5, with D possibly TRBD1 on 6 matching bases. This CDR3 has 12 residues. From germline, CDR1 is SGHNT and CDR2 YYREEE (reference sequence). The CDR3 region has the DNA TGTGCCAGCGGCAATGTGGGGGCTGTGACCGATTTT. Protein: CASGNVGAVTDF.

The rearrangement joins TRBV6-5 to TRBJ2-7; 8 bases agree with TRBD2. The CDR3 extends over 15 amino acids. With V trimmed by 5 bases and J by 0 bases, 6 bases remained unmatched. Germline-derived CDR1 and CDR2 are MNHEY and SVGAGI. The CDR3 is CASSPRTSSSYEQYF. CDR3 DNA sequence: TGTGCCAGCAGTCCCCGGACTAGCAGCTCCTACGAGCAGTACTTC.

This chain uses TRBV14 with TRBJ1-2, with D possibly being TRBD1 (5 bases). CDR1 is SGHDN and CDR2 is FVKESK in the germline V gene. This CDR3 spans 20 amino acids. V lost 0 bases and J 0 bases, leaving 23 bases between the germline ends. The CDR3 DNA reads as TGTGCCAGCAGCCAAGATTCGCCATCGGGGGGGGTACTCGCTAACTATGGCTACACCTTC. Protein: CASSQDSPSGGVLANYGYTF.

The chain links TRBV19 to TRBJ1-6; 8 positions agree with TRBD1. The CDR3 length is 15 residues. After removal of 7 bases from V and 6 bases from J, the junction contained 8 bases not matched to a gene. CDR1 LNHDA and CDR2 SQIVND come from the germline V gene (reference sequence). This CDR3 reads CASTPTGQANSPLHF. CDR3 sequence (DNA): TGTGCCAGTACCCCGACGGGACAGGCTAATTCACCCCTCCACTTT.

This clone was seen once. The genes are TRBV29-1 and TRBJ1-2; unclear D gene. This CDR3 region has 11 residues. CDR1 is SQVTM and CDR2 is ANQGSEA in the germline V gene. Deletions cut 4 bases from V and 3 bases from J, with 6 bases between. CDR3 DNA: TGCAGCGTTGGTGGGGACTATGGCTACACCTTC. Residues: CSVGGDYGYTF.

The chain recombines TRBV2 with TRBJ1-3; the D gene is possibly TRBD1 (6 bases). CDR3 length: 15 residues. Trimming stripped 8 bases from V and 0 bases from J, with 14 bases between. Germline V gene lookup returns CDR1 SNHLY and CDR2 FYNNEI. CDR3 protein: CASLGGSPSGNTIYF. In DNA, the CDR3 is TGTGCCAGCCTAGGGGGATCCCCCTCTGGAAACACCATATATTTT. The full variable domain, its missing parts supplied by reference TRBV2 and TRBJ1-3, is EPEVTQTPSHQVTQMGQEVILRCVPISNHLYFYWYRQILGQKVEFLVSFYNNEISEKSEIFDDQFSVERPDGSNFTLKIRSTKLEDSAMYFCASLGGSPSGNTIYFGEGSWLTVV.

V and J are TRBV10-3 and TRBJ2-7; possibly TRBD1 for D (6 bases). Trimming took off 7 bases at V and 4 bases at J, with 11 bases between the two ends. The CDR3 covers 12 residues. CDR1 and CDR2 (germline): ENHRY, SYGVKD. The CDR3 loop is CAINREGYEQYF. For the CDR3, the DNA is TGTGCCATCAACAGGGAAGGGTACGAGCAGTACTTC.

This clone was seen only once. The gene calls are TRBV3-1 (or the pseudogene TRBV3-2) and TRBJ2-2; 7 positions match TRBD1. The CDR3 has 16 residues. CDR1 LGHDT and CDR2 YNNKEL come from the germline V gene (reference sequence). With V trimmed by 1 base and J by 3 bases, 5 bases remained unmatched. The CDR3 nucleotides are TGTGCCAGCAGCCAAGTTAGTCAGGGGGACACCGGGGAGCTGTTTTTT. Residues: CASSQVSQGDTGELFF.

This clone was recorded a few times. This chain uses TRBV7-8 with TRBJ1-5; 7 nucleotides agree with TRBD1. The V gene end was trimmed by 3 bases and the J gene end by 3 bases; junction bases not matched to a gene: 8. The CDR3 totals 16 residues. In germline, CDR1 is SGHVS, CDR2 FQNEAQ. The CDR3 nucleotides read TGTGCCAGCAGCTTTACAGGACAGGAACTCAATCAGCCCCAGCATTTT. Protein: CASSFTGQELNQPQHF.

The rearrangement links TRBV19 to TRBJ1-4, with a weak D call TRBD1 (5 bases). This CDR3 is 15 amino acids long. V gave up 3 bases and J gave up 1 base, with 9 bases separating them. The germline CDR1 and CDR2 sequences are LNHDA and SQIVND (reference sequence). The chain's CDR3 is CASSISGLTNEKLFF. Written as DNA, the CDR3 is TGTGCCAGTAGTATTTCGGGGCTAACTAATGAAAAACTGTTTTTT.

The CDR3 is CASSIQQGAGTEAFF. CDR3 bases: TGTGCCAGTAGTATACAACAGGGGGCAGGTACTGAAGCTTTCTTT. V gene TRBV19 combines with J gene TRBJ1-1; 9 positions agree with TRBD1. There are 15 residues in the CDR3. J gave up 5 bases and V 2 bases, and 6 bases lay outside the gene matches. CDR1 LNHDA and CDR2 SQIVND come from the germline V gene (reference sequence).

The rearrangement uses TRBV3-1 (or the pseudogene TRBV3-2) and TRBJ1-2; 7 bases are shared with TRBD1. V was clipped by 8 bases and J by 2 bases; unmatched bases: 2. Looked up from germline, CDR1 is LGHDT and CDR2 is YNNKEL (reference sequence). The CDR3 totals 12 residues. The CDR3 nucleotides are TGTGCCAGCGGGGGACAGAACTATGGCTACACCTTC. Translating gives CASGGQNYGYTF.

This clone was recorded only once. The rearrangement joins TRBV5-8 to TRBJ1-4; D is ambiguous. V was clipped by 0 bases and J by 5 bases, with 11 bases between them. Germline CDR1 SGHTS, CDR2 YDEGEE. The CDR3 covers 15 residues. CDR3 amino acids: CASSLGRKRNEKLFF. The CDR3 coding sequence is TGTGCCAGCAGCTTGGGACGAAAAAGGAATGAAAAACTGTTTTTT.

CDR3 sequence (DNA): TGTGCCAGCAGCCCCCCGGGGATCTGGGAGACCCAGTACTTC. Translation gives CASSPPGIWETQYF. V gene TRBV3-1 (or the pseudogene TRBV3-2) combines with J gene TRBJ2-5; D possibly corresponds to TRBD2 (5 bases). From germline, CDR1 is LGHDT and CDR2 YNNKEL (reference sequence). V was shortened by 4 bases and J by 5 bases, with 14 bases between the two germline ends. The length of the CDR3 is 14 residues.